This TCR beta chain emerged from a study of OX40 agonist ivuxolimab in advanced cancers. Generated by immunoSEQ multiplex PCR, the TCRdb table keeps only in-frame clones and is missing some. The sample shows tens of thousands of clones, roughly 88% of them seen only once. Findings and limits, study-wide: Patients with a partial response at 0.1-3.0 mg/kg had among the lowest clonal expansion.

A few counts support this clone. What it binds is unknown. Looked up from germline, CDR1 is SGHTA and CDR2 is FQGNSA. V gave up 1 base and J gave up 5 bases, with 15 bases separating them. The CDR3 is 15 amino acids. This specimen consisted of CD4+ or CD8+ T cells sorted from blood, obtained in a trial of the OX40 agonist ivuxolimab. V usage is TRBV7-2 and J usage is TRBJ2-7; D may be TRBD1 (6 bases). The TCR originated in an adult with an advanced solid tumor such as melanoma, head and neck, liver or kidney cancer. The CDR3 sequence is CASSLDAPGDNEQYF. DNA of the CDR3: TGTGCCAGCAGCTTAGATGCTCCAGGGGATAACGAGCAGTACTTC.